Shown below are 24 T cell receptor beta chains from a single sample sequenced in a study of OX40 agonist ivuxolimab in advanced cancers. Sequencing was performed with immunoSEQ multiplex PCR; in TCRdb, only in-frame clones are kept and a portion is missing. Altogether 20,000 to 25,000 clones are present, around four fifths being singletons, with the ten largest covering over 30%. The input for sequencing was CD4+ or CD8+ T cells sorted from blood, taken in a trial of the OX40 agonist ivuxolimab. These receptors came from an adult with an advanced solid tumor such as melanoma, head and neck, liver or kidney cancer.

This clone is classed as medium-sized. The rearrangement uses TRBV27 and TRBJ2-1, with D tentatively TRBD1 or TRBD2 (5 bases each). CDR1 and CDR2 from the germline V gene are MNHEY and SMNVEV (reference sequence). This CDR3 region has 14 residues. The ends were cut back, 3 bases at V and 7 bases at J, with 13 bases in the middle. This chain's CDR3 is CASSLGGDGNEQFF. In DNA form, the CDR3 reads TGTGCCAGCAGTTTGGGTGGGGACGGGAATGAGCAGTTCTTC.

The CDR3 loop is CASSYSNEQYF. The CDR3 nucleotides are TGTGCCAGCAGTTACTCGAACGAGCAGTACTTC. The chain joins TRBV6-6 to TRBJ2-7; D not resolved. This CDR3 is 11 amino acids long. CDR1 is MNHNY and CDR2 is SVGAGI in the germline V gene (reference sequence). V lost 0 bases to trimming and J lost 5 bases, with 2 bases between them.

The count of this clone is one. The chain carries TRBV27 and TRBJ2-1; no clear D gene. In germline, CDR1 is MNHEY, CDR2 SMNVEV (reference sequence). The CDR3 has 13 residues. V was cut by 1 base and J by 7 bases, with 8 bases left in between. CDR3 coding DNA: TGTGCCAGCAGTTTATACGCGGATAATGAGCAGTTCTTC. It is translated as CASSLYADNEQFF.

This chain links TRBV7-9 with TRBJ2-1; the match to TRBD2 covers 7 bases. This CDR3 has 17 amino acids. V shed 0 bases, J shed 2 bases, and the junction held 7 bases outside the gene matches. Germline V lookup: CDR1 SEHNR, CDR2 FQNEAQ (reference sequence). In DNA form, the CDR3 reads TGTGCCAGCAGCTTAGCCCCGGGGGAGGGCCCCTACAATGAGCAGTTCTTC. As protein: CASSLAPGEGPYNEQFF. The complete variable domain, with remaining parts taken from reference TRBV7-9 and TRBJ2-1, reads DTGVSQNPRHKITKRGQNVTFRCDPISEHNRLYWYRQTLGQGPEFLTYFQNEAQLEKSRLLSDRFSAERPKGSFSTLEIQRTEQGDSAMYLCASSLAPGEGPYNEQFFGPGTRLTVL.

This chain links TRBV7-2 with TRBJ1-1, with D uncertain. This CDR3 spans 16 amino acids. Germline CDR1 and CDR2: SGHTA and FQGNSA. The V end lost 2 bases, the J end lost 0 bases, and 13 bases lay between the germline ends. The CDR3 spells CASSLSLEDLNTEAFF. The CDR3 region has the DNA TGTGCCAGCAGCTTATCATTGGAGGATTTGAACACTGAAGCTTTCTTT. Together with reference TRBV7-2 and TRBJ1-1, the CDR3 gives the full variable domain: GAGVSQSPSNKVTEKGKDVELRCDPISGHTALYWYRQSLGQGLEFLIYFQGNSAPDKSGLPSDRFSAERTGGSVSTLTIQRTQQEDSAVYLCASSLSLEDLNTEAFFGQGTRLTVV.

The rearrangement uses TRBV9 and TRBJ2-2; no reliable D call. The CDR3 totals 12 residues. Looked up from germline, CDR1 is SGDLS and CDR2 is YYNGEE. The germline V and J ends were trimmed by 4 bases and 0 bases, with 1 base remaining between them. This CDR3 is CASSPNTGELFF. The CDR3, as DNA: TGTGCCAGCAGCCCGAACACCGGGGAGCTGTTTTTT.

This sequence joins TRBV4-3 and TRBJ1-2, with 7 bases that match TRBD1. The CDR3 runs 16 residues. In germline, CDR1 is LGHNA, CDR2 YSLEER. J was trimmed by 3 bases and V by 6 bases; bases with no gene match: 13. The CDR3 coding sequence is TGCGCCAGCAGACCTAGACAGGGTGGATCGGACTATGGCTACACCTTC. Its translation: CASRPRQGGSDYGYTF.

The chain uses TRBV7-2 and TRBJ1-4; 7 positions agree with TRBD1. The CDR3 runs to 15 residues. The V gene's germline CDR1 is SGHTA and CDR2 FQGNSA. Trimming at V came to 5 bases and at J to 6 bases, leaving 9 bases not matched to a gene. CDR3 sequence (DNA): TGTGCCAGCAGCCCACGCGGGACAGCCTATGAAAAACTGTTTTTT. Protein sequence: CASSPRGTAYEKLFF.

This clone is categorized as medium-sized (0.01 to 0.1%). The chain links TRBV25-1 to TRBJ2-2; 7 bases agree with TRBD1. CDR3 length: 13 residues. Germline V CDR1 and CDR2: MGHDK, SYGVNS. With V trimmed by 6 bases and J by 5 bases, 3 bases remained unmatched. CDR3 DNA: TGTGCCAGCAGGCTGACAGGGACCGGGGAGCTGTTTTTT. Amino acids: CASRLTGTGELFF.

CDR3 sequence (DNA): TGTGCCAGCAGCTTAGAGATAGATGCCGGGACTAGCCTAGACGAGCAGTACTTC. It codes for CASSLEIDAGTSLDEQYF. V gene TRBV7-6 combines with J gene TRBJ2-7; 9 bases are a match to TRBD2. Germline V CDR1 and CDR2: SGHVS, FNYEAQ. The length of the CDR3 is 18 residues. V gave up 1 base and J gave up 5 bases; unmatched junction bases: 15.

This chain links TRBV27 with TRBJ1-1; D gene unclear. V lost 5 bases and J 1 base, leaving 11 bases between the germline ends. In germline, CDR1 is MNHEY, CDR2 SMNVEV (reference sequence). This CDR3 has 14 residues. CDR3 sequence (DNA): TGTGCCAGCAGTCTACTGGACTCGAACACTGAAGCTTTCTTT. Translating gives CASSLLDSNTEAFF.

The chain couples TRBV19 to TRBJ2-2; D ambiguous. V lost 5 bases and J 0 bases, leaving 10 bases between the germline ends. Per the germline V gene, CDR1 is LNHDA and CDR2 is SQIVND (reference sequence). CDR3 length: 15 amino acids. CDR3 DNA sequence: TGTGCCAGTAGTCGCCCACGAGCGAACACCGGGGAGCTGTTTTTT. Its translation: CASSRPRANTGELFF.

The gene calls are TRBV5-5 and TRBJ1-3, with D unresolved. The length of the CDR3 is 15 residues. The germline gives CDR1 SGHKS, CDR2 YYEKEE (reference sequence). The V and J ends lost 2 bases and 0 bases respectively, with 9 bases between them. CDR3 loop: CASSFDGISGNTIYF. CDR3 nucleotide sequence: TGTGCCAGCAGCTTCGACGGGATCTCTGGAAACACCATATATTTT.

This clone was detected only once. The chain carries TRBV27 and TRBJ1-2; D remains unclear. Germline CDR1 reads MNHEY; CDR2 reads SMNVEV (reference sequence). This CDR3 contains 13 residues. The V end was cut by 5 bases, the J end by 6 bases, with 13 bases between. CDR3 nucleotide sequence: TGTGCCAGCAGTACAGATCGATGGGATGGCTACACCTTC. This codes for CASSTDRWDGYTF.

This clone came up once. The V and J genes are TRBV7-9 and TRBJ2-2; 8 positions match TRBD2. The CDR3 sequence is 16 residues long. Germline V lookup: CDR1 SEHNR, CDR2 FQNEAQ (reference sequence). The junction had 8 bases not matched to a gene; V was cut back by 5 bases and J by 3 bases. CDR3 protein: CASSPPGGGDTGELFF. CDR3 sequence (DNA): TGTGCCAGCAGCCCTCCGGGAGGGGGGGACACCGGGGAGCTGTTTTTT.

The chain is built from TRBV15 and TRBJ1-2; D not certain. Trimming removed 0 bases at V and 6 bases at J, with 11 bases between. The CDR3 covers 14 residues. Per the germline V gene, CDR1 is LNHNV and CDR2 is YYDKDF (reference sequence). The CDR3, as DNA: TGTGCCACCAGCAGAGATTGGGAAGTAGATGGCTACACCTTC. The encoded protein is CATSRDWEVDGYTF. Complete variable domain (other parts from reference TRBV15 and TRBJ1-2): DAMVIQNPRYQVTQFGKPVTLSCSQTLNHNVMYWYQQKSSQAPKLLFHYYDKDFNNEADTPDNFQSRRPNTSFCFLDIRSPGLGDTAMYLCATSRDWEVDGYTFGSGTRLTVV.

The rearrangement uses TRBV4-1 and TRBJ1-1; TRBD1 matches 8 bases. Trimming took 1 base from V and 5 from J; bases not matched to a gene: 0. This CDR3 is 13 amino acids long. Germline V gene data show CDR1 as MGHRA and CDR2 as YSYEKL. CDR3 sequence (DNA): TGCGCCAGCAGCCAAGGACAGGGGACTGAAGCTTTCTTT. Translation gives CASSQGQGTEAFF.

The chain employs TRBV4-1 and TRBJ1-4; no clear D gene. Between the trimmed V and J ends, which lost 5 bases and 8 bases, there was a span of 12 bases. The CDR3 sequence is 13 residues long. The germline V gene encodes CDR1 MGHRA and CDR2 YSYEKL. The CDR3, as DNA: TGCGCCAGCAGCTACGGGCCCCAGGAAAAACTGTTTTTT. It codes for CASSYGPQEKLFF.

In nucleotides, the CDR3 is TGTGCCAGCAGTTTATCGATAAGCCCGGAGACAGATACGCAGTATTTT. This gives the protein CASSLSISPETDTQYF. This rearrangement joins TRBV27 to TRBJ2-3; no reliable D call. This CDR3 contains 16 residues. Germline-derived CDR1 and CDR2 are MNHEY and SMNVEV (reference sequence). Deletions cut 0 bases from V and 3 bases from J, with 13 bases between.

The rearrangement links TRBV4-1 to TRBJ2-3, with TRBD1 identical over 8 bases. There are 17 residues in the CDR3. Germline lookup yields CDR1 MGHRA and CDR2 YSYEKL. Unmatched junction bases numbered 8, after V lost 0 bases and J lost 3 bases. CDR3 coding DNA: TGCGCCAGCAGCCAAGAAAGTTCCAGGGGGCAGACAGATACGCAGTATTTT. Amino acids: CASSQESSRGQTDTQYF.

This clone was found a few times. The CDR3 DNA reads as TGTGCCAGCAGCGATTCCGGGACTAGCGGGAGGTGGGGCACAGATACGCAGTATTTT. The encoded protein is CASSDSGTSGRWGTDTQYF. The rearrangement joins TRBV9 to TRBJ2-3, with 15 bases fitting TRBD2. Germline CDR1 and CDR2: SGDLS and YYNGEE. This CDR3 comprises 19 residues. The V and J ends lost 3 bases and 1 base, in that order; junction bases with no gene match: 9. The variable domain in full, with the rest retrieved from reference TRBV9 and TRBJ2-3, is DSGVTQTPKHLITATGQRVTLRCSPRSGDLSVYWYQQSLDQGLQFLIQYYNGEERAKGNILERFSAQQFPDLHSELNLSSLELGDSALYFCASSDSGTSGRWGTDTQYFGPGTRLTVL.

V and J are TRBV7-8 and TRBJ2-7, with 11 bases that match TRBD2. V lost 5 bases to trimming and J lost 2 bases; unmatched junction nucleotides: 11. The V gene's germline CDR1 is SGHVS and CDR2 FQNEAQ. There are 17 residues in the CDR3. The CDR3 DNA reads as TGTGCCAGCAGCAGAAAGGCATCGACTAGCGGGACCTACGAGCAGTACTTC. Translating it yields CASSRKASTSGTYEQYF.

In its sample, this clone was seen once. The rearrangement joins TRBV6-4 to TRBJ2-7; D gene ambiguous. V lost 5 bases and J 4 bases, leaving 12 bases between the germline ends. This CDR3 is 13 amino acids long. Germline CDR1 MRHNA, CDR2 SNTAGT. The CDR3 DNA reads TGTGCCAGCAGTTCGGGCCCTTCGTACGAGCAGTACTTC. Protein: CASSSGPSYEQYF.

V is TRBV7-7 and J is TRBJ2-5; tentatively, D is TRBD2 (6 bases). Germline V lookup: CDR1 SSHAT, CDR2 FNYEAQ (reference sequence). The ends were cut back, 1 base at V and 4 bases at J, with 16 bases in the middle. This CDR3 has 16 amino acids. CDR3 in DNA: TGTGCCAGCAGCTTAGGGCCTGAGGGAGGTGTAGAGACCCAGTACTTC. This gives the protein CASSLGPEGGVETQYF.